One sample yielded the 18 T cell receptor beta chains listed below, sequenced in a study of blood T cell repertoires in COVID-19. Measured with immunoSEQ multiplex PCR; TCRdb has only the in-frame clones, and not every one. The sample carries 95,000 to 120,000 clones, roughly 80% recorded once. Sample: peripheral blood. All receptors derive from a man aged 45-65 years with acute or convalescent COVID-19.

V and J are TRBV4-1 and TRBJ2-1; 7 bases are shared with TRBD1. V lost 2 bases and J lost 4; bases outside the gene matches: 5. The germline gives CDR1 MGHRA, CDR2 YSYEKL. This CDR3 is built from 15 residues. CDR3 in amino acids: CASSQLGQAYNEQFF. The CDR3 nucleotides are TGCGCCAGCAGCCAATTAGGACAGGCATACAATGAGCAGTTCTTC.

J is TRBJ1-1 and V is TRBV3-1 (or the pseudogene TRBV3-2); 7 positions agree with TRBD1. Germline lookup yields CDR1 LGHDT and CDR2 YNNKEL (reference sequence). The CDR3 covers 14 residues. Losses at the gene ends were 2 bases for V and 6 bases for J; bases not matched to a gene: 6. This CDR3 reads CASSQPGTVAEAFF. Here the CDR3 DNA reads TGTGCCAGCAGCCAACCCGGGACAGTGGCTGAAGCTTTCTTT.

The rearrangement uses TRBV24-1 and TRBJ2-1; 13 bases align to TRBD2. Germline lookup yields CDR1 KGHDR and CDR2 SFDVKD. Losses at the gene ends were 6 bases for V and 1 base for J; bases not matched to a gene: 8. The CDR3 covers 18 residues. In DNA form, the CDR3 reads TGTGCCACCAGTTCGCCACTAGCGGGGGGGGGATCCTACAATGAGCAGTTCTTC. Translating gives CATSSPLAGGGSYNEQFF.

This chain joins TRBV10-3 and TRBJ2-3; 9 bases align to TRBD1. The CDR3 has 14 amino acids. Germline CDR1 ENHRY, CDR2 SYGVKD. The ends lost 10 bases at V and 4 bases at J; junction bases unmatched: 9. In DNA form, the CDR3 reads TGTGCCACCACCTCGGGACAGGGCCCAGATACGCAGTATTTT. The encoded protein is CATTSGQGPDTQYF.

This rearrangement joins TRBV5-6 to TRBJ2-7; the match to TRBD1 covers 8 bases. CDR3 length equals 14 residues. Unmatched junction bases numbered 4, after V lost 3 bases and J lost 2 bases. Germline CDR1 is SGHDT and CDR2 is YYEEEE. The CDR3 loop reads CASSSGQVTYEQYV. In DNA, the CDR3 is TGTGCCAGCAGCTCGGGACAGGTTACCTACGAGCAGTACGTC.

The J gene is TRBJ1-2, the V gene TRBV6-5, with D perhaps matching TRBD1 (6 bases). Per germline, CDR1 MNHEY and CDR2 SVGAGI. The CDR3 is 14 amino acids. With 6 bases removed from V and 3 bases from J, the gap between germline ends came to 14 bases. The CDR3 region is CASRPTGTYYGYTF. The CDR3 DNA sequence: TGTGCCAGCAGACCCACCGGGACATACTATGGCTACACCTTC.

The chain carries TRBV7-9 and TRBJ2-7; 9 nucleotides line up with TRBD1. The CDR3 spans 16 residues. Unmatched junction bases numbered 7, after V lost 4 bases and J lost 0 bases. Germline values: CDR1 SEHNR, CDR2 FQNEAQ (reference sequence). The DNA for the CDR3 is TGTGCCAGCAGCTCAGAAACAGGGGGCTTCTCCTACGAGCAGTACTTC. Its translation: CASSSETGGFSYEQYF.

The gene calls are TRBV4-2 and TRBJ1-2; D gene ambiguous. V gave up 0 bases and J gave up 2 bases, with 10 bases separating them. Germline V gives CDR1 LGHNA, CDR2 YNFKEQ. This CDR3 is built from 15 residues. CDR3 sequence reads: CASSQDRGANYGYTF. The CDR3 DNA sequence: TGTGCCAGCAGCCAAGATCGGGGAGCGAACTATGGCTACACCTTC.

This clone was observed a single time. V gene TRBV5-6 combines with J gene TRBJ2-5; 11 bases map to TRBD2. This CDR3 contains 16 residues. The trim removed 4 bases at V and 1 base at J, leaving 6 bases unmatched. Per the germline V gene, CDR1 is SGHDT and CDR2 is YYEEEE. The CDR3 bases are TGTGCCAGCAGCCGCTCTAGCGGGGGGTTCCAAGAGACCCAGTACTTC. It specifies CASSRSSGGFQETQYF.

The chain has TRBV11-2 and TRBJ2-7; 9 bases fit TRBD1. V lost 5 bases, J lost 3 bases, and 5 bases stayed unmatched. The CDR3 totals 14 residues. Germline assignment: CDR1 SGHAT and CDR2 FQNNGV. CDR3 loop: CASSPGTGSYEQYF. CDR3 DNA sequence: TGTGCCAGCAGCCCCGGGACAGGGAGCTACGAGCAGTACTTC.

This chain uses TRBV6-5 with TRBJ2-7, with D possibly being TRBD2 (5 bases). The CDR3 totals 14 residues. Germline V CDR1 and CDR2: MNHEY, SVGAGI. The V and J ends lost 6 bases and 0 bases respectively, with 12 bases between them. The CDR3 bases are TGTGCCAGCAGAGTGGACTGGAGCTCCTACGAGCAGTACTTC. This encodes CASRVDWSSYEQYF.

The V gene is TRBV3-1 (or the pseudogene TRBV3-2), the J gene TRBJ1-1; no clear D. Germline V lookup: CDR1 LGHDT, CDR2 YNNKEL (reference sequence). Trimming pared 2 bases from V and 1 base from J, leaving 5 bases between. The CDR3 has 13 amino acids. CDR3 nucleotide sequence: TGTGCCAGCAGCCAAATGAGGAACACTGAAGCTTTCTTT. Encoded protein: CASSQMRNTEAFF.

The chain joins TRBV5-1 to TRBJ1-1; the D gene is possibly TRBD1 (6 bases). The CDR3 extends over 14 amino acids. Germline V gene sequence: CDR1 SGHRS, CDR2 YFSETQ. V lost 2 bases to trimming and J lost 3 bases, with 11 bases between them. CDR3 nucleotides: TGCGCCAGCAGCTTTTCCGGGGGGCACACTGAAGCTTTCTTT. It encodes CASSFSGGHTEAFF.

V gene TRBV6-6 combines with J gene TRBJ1-4, with a weak D call TRBD1 (6 bases). V dropped 5 bases and J dropped 8 bases, with 18 bases sitting between them. The V gene's germline CDR1 is MNHNY and CDR2 SVGAGI (reference sequence). This CDR3 spans 15 amino acids. The DNA of the CDR3 is TGTGCCAGCAGTAGGGACAATCTACCTGGGGAAAAACTGTTTTTT. Translation: CASSRDNLPGEKLFF.

This clone was seen a few times. The rearrangement joins TRBV7-9 to TRBJ1-1; D uncertain. The CDR3 length is 13 residues. Germline loops: CDR1 SEHNR, CDR2 FQNEAQ (reference sequence). V was cut by 3 bases and J by 5 bases, with 10 bases left in between. CDR3 residues: CASSLVVETEAFF. In nucleotides, the CDR3 is TGTGCCAGCAGCTTGGTCGTTGAGACTGAAGCTTTCTTT.

The chain couples TRBV3-1 (or the pseudogene TRBV3-2) to TRBJ1-3; D unclear. V lost 1 base, J lost 0 bases, and 4 bases lay in between. The CDR3 is made up of 14 amino acids. The germline V gene encodes CDR1 LGHDT and CDR2 YNNKEL (reference sequence). The chain's CDR3 is CASSQVSSGNTIYF. The CDR3 DNA follows: TGTGCCAGCAGCCAAGTCAGCTCTGGAAACACCATATATTTT.

V usage is TRBV5-4 and J usage is TRBJ2-3, with D perhaps matching TRBD1 (5 bases). CDR1 and CDR2 from the germline V gene are SGHNT and YYREEE (reference sequence). The CDR3 totals 18 residues. Trimming removed 0 bases at V and 5 bases at J, with 22 bases between. In DNA, the CDR3 is TGTGCCAGCAGCTTGGCTCCTGGTGGGGCAGGGCAGAAAGATACGCAGTATTTT. Translation gives CASSLAPGGAGQKDTQYF.

The chain has TRBV5-1 and TRBJ2-5; 7 bases align to TRBD1. Per the germline V gene, CDR1 is SGHRS and CDR2 is YFSETQ. V lost 4 bases and J lost 5; bases outside the gene matches: 11. The CDR3 length is 15 residues. The CDR3 loop reads CASSLPRTGLETQYF. The CDR3 bases are TGCGCCAGCAGCCTTCCCCGGACAGGATTGGAGACCCAGTACTTC. The variable domain in full, with the rest retrieved from reference TRBV5-1 and TRBJ2-5, is KAGVTQTPRYLIKTRGQQVTLSCSPISGHRSVSWYQQTPGQGLQFLFEYFSETQRNKGNFPGRFSGRQFSNSRSEMNVSTLELGDSALYLCASSLPRTGLETQYFGPGTRLLVL.